The present entry profiles one TCR beta chain with its context. Its antigen is still unknown. No base qualities exist here, and no much larger clone lies one base off it. The immunoSEQ Assay, a bias-controlled multiplex PCR, was used to amplify TCRbeta CDR3 regions from genomic DNA. From the authors' description of their analysis: The number of nucleated cells in each sample was estimated by amplification of reference gene primers within the assay. Sequence reads were collapsed and filtered to measure the absolute abundance of every unique TCRbeta CDR3 rearrangement. Productive Simpson clonality was computed per sample as the square root of Simpson's diversity index over productive rearrangements. TCRdb carries this immuneACCESS record with in-frame sequences only. Its versions omit some clonotypes, under half of them owing to an unresolved V gene in the studies checked, with the rest unexplained. Clonal size and the V and J genes are those of that table, whereas D and trimming came from the DNA. Counted in this sample were 350,000 to 400,000 clones; 80% to 95% of them appeared once. Jointly, the top ten make up about 0.78% of the sample.

This entry is derived from a study of blood T cell repertoires in COVID-19 (dated by TCRdb to the early 2020s). Background for the entire study: Collaborator samples came from the United States, Italy and Spain and covered acute and convalescent phases of COVID-19. The prospective study material was composed of cDNA or gDNA derived from T cells, B-cell-depleted T cells, or PBMCs. The dataset comprised deeply sampled blood TCRbeta repertoires from subjects exposed to, actively infected with, or recovered from COVID-19. The repertoires were released in a freely available public database meant as a resource for research on the immune response to SARS-CoV-2. The samples were drawn from two sources: the first 160 participants of the ongoing ImmuneRACE study, and 1,000 to 1,500 subjects contributed by 6 global collaborators. Nearly every sample came with metadata listing a de-identified subject ID, COVID-19 status, age in years and sex. HLA class I and class II types, where available, came from metadata supplied by the sample provider rather than from assay-based typing.

What the research found in general, with its limitations: How much clinical and demographic metadata was included differed by source and by participant, and the metadata was provided uncurated.

The CDR3 contains 18 residues, cysteine and phenylalanine counted. The DNA shown is the 54-base CDR3, in frame from base 1. The germline V gene gives CDR1 as LGHNA and CDR2 as YSLEER. After removal of 2 bases from V and 7 bases from J, the junction retains 13 bases not matched to a gene. Participants in the prospective study were aged roughly 18 to 89 years, lived in more than 20 United States geographic areas, and enrolled through a virtual design. In the prospective study, cohorts were assigned on the basis of participant-reported clinical history obtained from a screening survey and a study questionnaire. Exposed participants had been in contact with someone with a PCR-confirmed or clinician-diagnosed COVID-19 case within 2 weeks of study entry. In the prospective study, mobile phlebotomists collected whole blood, serum and a nasopharyngeal or oropharyngeal swab from each participant. Over a roughly two-month period, participants in the prospective study had the option of providing additional blood draws and questionnaires. Prospective study blood samples were shipped either frozen or at room temperature before DNA extraction.

Sequenced material: PBMCs or T cells enriched from blood (not recorded which). The receptor was derived from a woman aged 40 to 49 who had been exposed to COVID-19. The V gene is TRBV4-3 and the J gene is TRBJ2-7, with TRBD2 matching 14 junction bases. CDR3 loop: CASSQSPHGTSGSGEQYF. The base sequence is TGCGCCAGCAGCCAATCCCCACATGGGACTAGCGGGAGCGGGGAGCAGTACTTC.